This TCR beta chain came from a study of shared clonotypes between healthy human individuals. Across the whole study: The cohort comprised a couple of women and a few men. Their ages spanned 18 to 49 years. Donors had three CD4 naive, three CD4 memory, two CD8 naive and one CD8 memory plate apiece.

Assay used: immunoSEQ multiplex PCR; TCRdb lists only in-frame clones, some missing. The sample has a few million clones, approximately 94% seen once. Overall study results and limits: Relative to memory subsets, naive subsets generally showed larger estimated richness. The sole specimen, blood, was sampled, and tissue repertoires likely differ.

About this clone: Its matching antigen is unknown.

Sequenced: naive CD4+ T cells sorted from blood. The subset was: CD45RA+ positively selected. The sequence was collected from a man aged 18 to 29 in good health.

The CDR3 nucleotides are TGTGCCAGCAGTTTCGGGACAGGAATCTCTGGCTACACCTTC. It translates to CASSFGTGISGYTF. The rearrangement links TRBV9 to TRBJ1-2, with 8 bases that match TRBD1. The germline V gene encodes CDR1 SGDLS and CDR2 YYNGEE. This CDR3 has 14 residues. Trimming cost V 5 bases and J 7 bases; bases outside gene matches: 10.